These 13 T cell receptor beta chains were all obtained from the same sample, sequenced in a study of PD-1 blockade in classical Hodgkin lymphoma. Time point defined: cycle 4 day 1 (C4D1), after 6 weeks of nivolumab. Relapse after autologous stem cell transplantation occurred in every patient, and brentuximab vedotin exposure varied. Measured with immunoSEQ multiplex PCR; TCRdb has only the in-frame clones, and not every one. Of roughly 21,000 clones in the sample, about 70% are singletons; the top ten hold 15% to 20%. The input for sequencing was peripheral blood mononuclear cells (PBMCs), taken before the fourth cycle of nivolumab. These TCRs come from a human donor with classical Hodgkin lymphoma.

The chain recombines TRBV4-2 with TRBJ2-1; 15 nucleotides line up with TRBD2. The trim removed 5 bases at V and 7 bases at J, leaving 6 bases unmatched. The CDR3 runs 16 residues. The germline V gene has CDR1 LGHNA and CDR2 YNFKEQ. The CDR3 bases are TGTGCCAGCAGCACCCCCGGGACTAGCGGGAGGAATGAGCAGTTCTTC. It codes for CASSTPGTSGRNEQFF.

This clone was recorded once. The V and J genes are TRBV10-3 and TRBJ2-3; perhaps TRBD1 as D (6 bases). Germline V gene data show CDR1 as ENHRY and CDR2 as SYGVKD. The V end was cut by 7 bases, the J end by 2 bases, with 10 bases between. The CDR3 has 13 amino acids. CDR3 sequence: CAITGAPTDTQYF. The CDR3 nucleotides read TGTGCCATCACAGGGGCCCCCACAGATACGCAGTATTTT.

This clone is medium-sized by share. This sequence joins TRBV4-1 and TRBJ2-7, with 11 bases aligning to TRBD2. Germline CDR1 is MGHRA and CDR2 is YSYEKL. V shed 0 bases, J shed 6 bases, and the junction held 10 bases outside the gene matches. The CDR3 spans 17 residues. The CDR3 DNA sequence: TGCGCCAGCAGCCAAGATACCCCCACTAGCGGGAGCGGCGAGCAGTACTTC. Its translation is CASSQDTPTSGSGEQYF.

The chain recombines TRBV19 with TRBJ2-7, with D tentatively TRBD2 (6 bases). Trimming stripped 4 bases from V and 3 bases from J, with 16 bases between. The CDR3 contains 15 residues. CDR1 and CDR2 (germline): LNHDA, SQIVND (reference sequence). The CDR3 DNA sequence: TGTGCCAGTAGTAGGCCTCCGGGACTGGGCTACGAGCAGTACTTC. This gives the protein CASSRPPGLGYEQYF.

V and J are TRBV2 and TRBJ1-5; 7 bases fit TRBD1. With 7 bases clipped from V and 0 bases from J, the junction kept 3 bases outside the gene matches. Germline lookup yields CDR1 SNHLY and CDR2 FYNNEI. CDR3 size: 14 residues. This CDR3 is CASNDRVSNQPQHF. The CDR3 DNA reads TGTGCCAGCAACGACAGGGTTAGCAATCAGCCCCAGCATTTT.

The rearrangement uses TRBV5-1 and TRBJ1-2; 10 bases match TRBD1. Germline trimming cut 4 bases from V and 4 bases from J; bases unmatched to any gene: 7. The V gene's germline CDR1 is SGHRS and CDR2 YFSETQ. CDR3 size: 15 residues. Here the CDR3 reads CASSMTGGSVYGYTF. CDR3 bases: TGCGCCAGCAGCATGACAGGGGGCTCCGTCTATGGCTACACCTTC.

The J gene is TRBJ2-7, the V gene TRBV18; D uncertain. With 0 bases removed from V and 5 bases from J, the gap between germline ends came to 14 bases. Germline V gene sequence: CDR1 KGHSH, CDR2 LQKENI. The CDR3 spans 15 residues. The CDR3 coding sequence is TGTGCCAGCTCACCACCGGCGGCTTCTGGGAACGAGCAGTACTTC. This sequence encodes CASSPPAASGNEQYF.

This clone was observed a handful of times. The chain has TRBV28 and TRBJ1-2, with D uncertain. The germline CDR1 and CDR2 sequences are MDHEN and SYDVKM. The V end was cut by 1 base, the J end by 8 bases, with 8 bases between. The CDR3 covers 12 residues. The CDR3 here is CASSLSSLGYTF. The DNA for the CDR3 is TGTGCCAGCAGTTTATCTTCTCTCGGCTACACCTTC.

The chain employs TRBV19 and TRBJ2-1; D is undetermined. CDR1 is LNHDA, CDR2 SQIVND, per germline (reference sequence). V was cut by 6 bases and J by 0 bases, with 9 bases left in between. This CDR3 has 14 residues. The CDR3 region has the DNA TGTGCCAGTAGGTCCGGGCACTCCTACAATGAGCAGTTCTTC. Translating it yields CASRSGHSYNEQFF.

The chain carries TRBV10-2 and TRBJ2-7; D unclear. This CDR3 contains 11 residues. V lost 3 bases, J lost 6 bases, and 6 bases lay in between. The germline CDR1 and CDR2 sequences are WSHSY and SAAADI. CDR3 sequence: CASSDYAEQYF. The CDR3 coding sequence is TGCGCCAGCAGTGATTACGCCGAGCAGTACTTC.

The chain is built from TRBV7-8 and TRBJ2-7, with 7 bases matching TRBD2. The germline gives CDR1 SGHVS, CDR2 FQNEAQ. The CDR3 sequence is 15 residues long. Unmatched junction bases numbered 16, after V lost 5 bases and J lost 9 bases. The CDR3 DNA reads as TGTGCCAGCAGCGGGAGCGGGACCCTCCGGGTGGTGCAGTACTTC. As protein: CASSGSGTLRVVQYF. Combining the CDR3 with reference TRBV7-8 and TRBJ2-7 gives the whole variable domain GAGVSQSPRYKVAKRGQDVALRCDPISGHVSLFWYQQALGQGPEFLTYFQNEAQLDKSGLPSDRFFAERPEGSVSTLKIQRTQQEDSAVYLCASSGSGTLRVVQYFGPGTRLTVT.

The chain couples TRBV29-1 to TRBJ2-7, with D tentatively TRBD2 (5 bases). CDR1 SQVTM and CDR2 ANQGSEA come from the germline V gene. This CDR3 is built from 12 residues. Trimming took off 4 bases at V and 3 bases at J, with 10 bases between the two ends. This CDR3 reads CSVGERLYEQYF. The CDR3 bases are TGCAGCGTTGGGGAGCGGCTCTACGAGCAGTACTTC.

The rearrangement links TRBV4-2 to TRBJ2-1, with TRBD2 identical over 12 bases. The V gene's germline CDR1 is LGHNA and CDR2 YNFKEQ. This CDR3 region has 13 residues. V shed 8 bases, J shed 12 bases, and the junction held 8 bases outside the gene matches. The CDR3 sequence is CASGLAGTMVQFF. The CDR3 DNA is TGTGCCAGCGGACTAGCGGGAACCATGGTGCAGTTCTTC.